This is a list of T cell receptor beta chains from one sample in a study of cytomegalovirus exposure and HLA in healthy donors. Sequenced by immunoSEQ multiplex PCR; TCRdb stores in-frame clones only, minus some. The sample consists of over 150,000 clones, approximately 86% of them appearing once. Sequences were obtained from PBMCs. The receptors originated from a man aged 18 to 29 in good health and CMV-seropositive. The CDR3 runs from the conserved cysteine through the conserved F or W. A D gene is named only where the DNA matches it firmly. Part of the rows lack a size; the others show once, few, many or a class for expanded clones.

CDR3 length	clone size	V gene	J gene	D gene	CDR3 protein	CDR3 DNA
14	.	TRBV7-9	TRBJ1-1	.	CASSLAHGGPEAFF	TGTGCCAGCAGCTTAGCTCATGGAGGTCCTGAAGCTTTCTTT
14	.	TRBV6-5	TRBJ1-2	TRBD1	CASSYSGQGGGYTF	TGTGCCAGCAGTTACTCCGGACAGGGCGGTGGCTACACCTTC
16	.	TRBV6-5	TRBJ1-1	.	CASSYSEGYMNTEAFF	TGTGCCAGCAGTTACTCCGAGGGCTACATGAACACTGAAGCTTTCTTT
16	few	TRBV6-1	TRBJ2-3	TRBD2	CASSEIPGGPADTQYF	TGTGCCAGCAGTGAGATTCCGGGAGGGCCGGCAGATACGCAGTATTTT
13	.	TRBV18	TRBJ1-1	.	CASSAGEGTEAFF	TGTGCCAGCTCCGCGGGAGAGGGGACTGAAGCTTTCTTT
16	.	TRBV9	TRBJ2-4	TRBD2	CASSASGRAPKNIQYF	TGTGCCAGCAGCGCTAGCGGGAGGGCCCCCAAAAACATTCAGTACTTC
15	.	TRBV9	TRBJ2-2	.	CASSVSGANTGELFF	TGTGCCAGCAGCGTCTCAGGGGCCAACACCGGGGAGCTGTTTTTT
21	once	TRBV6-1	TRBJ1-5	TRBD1	CASSEPWTGPFALNSNQPQHF	TGTGCCAGCAGTGAACCTTGGACAGGCCCCTTTGCATTGAATAGCAATCAGCCCCAGCATTTT
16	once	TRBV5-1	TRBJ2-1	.	CASSPGGGTVYNEQFF	TGCGCCAGCAGCCCGGGGGGCGGGACGGTCTACAATGAGCAGTTCTTC
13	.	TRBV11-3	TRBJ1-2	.	CASSLAGGYGYTF	TGTGCCAGCAGCTTAGCCGGGGGCTATGGCTACACCTTC
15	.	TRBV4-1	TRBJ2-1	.	CASSQGPLSGPSQFF	TGCGCCAGCAGCCAAGGACCCCTGAGTGGGCCCTCGCAGTTCTTC
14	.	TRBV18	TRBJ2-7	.	CASSPGRGFYEQYF	TGTGCCAGCTCACCAGGGAGGGGGTTCTACGAGCAGTACTTC
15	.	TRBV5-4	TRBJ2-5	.	CASSLAQTEQETQYF	TGTGCCAGCAGCTTGGCTCAGACAGAGCAAGAGACCCAGTACTTC
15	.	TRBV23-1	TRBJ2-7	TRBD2	CARGQGAGERGEQYF	TGCGCCAGAGGCCAAGGAGCGGGAGAAAGAGGCGAGCAGTACTTC
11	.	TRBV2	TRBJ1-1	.	CASTERYEAFF	TGTGCCAGCACCGAGCGATATGAAGCTTTCTTT
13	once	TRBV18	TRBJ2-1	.	CASSPEFYNEQFF	TGTGCCAGCTCACCCGAGTTCTACAATGAGCAGTTCTTC
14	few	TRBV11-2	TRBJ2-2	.	CASSPTGNTGELFF	TGTGCCAGCAGTCCGACAGGGAACACCGGGGAGCTGTTTTTT
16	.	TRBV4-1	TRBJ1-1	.	CASSQDLETGNFEAFF	TGCGCCAGCAGCCAAGATCTTGAGACAGGAAATTTTGAAGCTTTCTTT
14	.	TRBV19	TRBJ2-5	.	CASSRTEYQETQYF	TGTGCCAGTAGCCGGACAGAGTACCAAGAGACCCAGTACTTC
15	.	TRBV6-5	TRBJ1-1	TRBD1	CASSPRDRMNTEAFF	TGTGCCAGCAGTCCCCGGGACAGGATGAACACTGAAGCTTTCTTT
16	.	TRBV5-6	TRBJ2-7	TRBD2	CASSRGTSGDLYEQYF	TGTGCCAGCAGCCGCGGGACTAGCGGGGACCTTTACGAGCAGTACTTC
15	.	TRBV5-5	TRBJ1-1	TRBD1	CASSSLGQGAIEAFF	TGTGCCAGCAGCTCCCTCGGACAGGGGGCGATTGAAGCTTTCTTT
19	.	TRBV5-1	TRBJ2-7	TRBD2	CASSRGAPTRLAGVYEQYF	TGCGCCAGCTCCAGGGGGGCTCCGACCCGACTAGCGGGGGTTTACGAGCAGTACTTC
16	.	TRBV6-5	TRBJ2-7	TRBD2	CASSYSTSGSSYEQYF	TGTGCCAGCAGTTACTCGACTAGCGGGAGTTCCTACGAGCAGTACTTC
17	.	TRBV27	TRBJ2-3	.	CASSPSGSSAGTDTQYF	TGTGCCAGCAGTCCCTCGGGCTCCTCCGCGGGAACCGATACGCAGTATTTT
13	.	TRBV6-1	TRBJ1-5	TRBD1	CASSEGRGDTQHF	TGTGCCAGCAGTGAGGGCAGGGGGGATACCCAGCATTTT
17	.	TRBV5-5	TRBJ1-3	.	CASSLDVQTAGGNTIYF	TGTGCCAGCAGCTTGGATGTCCAGACGGCGGGAGGAAACACCATATATTTT
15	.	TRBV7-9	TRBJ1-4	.	CASRETAGLREKLFF	TGTGCCAGCAGAGAAACCGCAGGGCTGAGAGAAAAACTGTTTTTT
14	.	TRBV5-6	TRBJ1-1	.	CASSWRSGNTEAFF	TGTGCCAGCAGCTGGCGGTCCGGAAACACTGAAGCTTTCTTT
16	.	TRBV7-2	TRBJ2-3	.	CASSSGMGRGLDTQYF	TGTGCCAGCAGCTCCGGGATGGGGCGGGGGCTCGATACGCAGTATTTT
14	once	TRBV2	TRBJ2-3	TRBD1	CASRQGAWTDTQYF	TGTGCCAGCAGACAGGGGGCTTGGACAGATACGCAGTATTTT
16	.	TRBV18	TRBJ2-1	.	CASSPPSQGRGNEQFF	TGTGCCAGCTCACCACCGTCCCAGGGCAGAGGCAATGAGCAGTTCTTC
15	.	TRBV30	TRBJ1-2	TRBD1	CAWGQGGLANYGYTF	TGTGCCTGGGGACAGGGGGGCTTAGCTAACTATGGCTACACCTTC
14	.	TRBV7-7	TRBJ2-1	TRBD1	CASSLGEQGPEQFF	TGTGCCAGCAGCTTAGGGGAACAGGGGCCTGAGCAGTTCTTC
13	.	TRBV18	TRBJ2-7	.	CASSPQGSYEQYF	TGTGCCAGCTCACCCCAGGGTTCCTACGAGCAGTACTTC
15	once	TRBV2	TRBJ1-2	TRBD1	CASSPGQGNYDGYTF	TGTGCCAGCAGCCCCGGACAGGGTAACTATGATGGCTACACCTTC
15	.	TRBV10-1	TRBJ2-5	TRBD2	CASLSKAGTQETQYF	TGCGCCAGCTTATCAAAAGCGGGAACCCAAGAGACCCAGTACTTC
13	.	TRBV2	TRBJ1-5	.	CASSESSNQPQHF	TGTGCCAGCAGTGAGAGTAGCAATCAGCCCCAGCATTTT
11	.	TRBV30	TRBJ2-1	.	CAWRRYNEQFF	TGTGCCTGGAGGCGTTACAATGAGCAGTTCTTC
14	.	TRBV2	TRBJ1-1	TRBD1	CASFTGVGLTEAFF	TGTGCCAGCTTCACAGGGGTGGGACTTACTGAAGCTTTCTTT
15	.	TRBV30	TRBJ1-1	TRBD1	CAWSGHNTGGERVVF	TGTGCCTGGAGTGGTCACAATACAGGGGGGGAGAGAGTTGTCTTT
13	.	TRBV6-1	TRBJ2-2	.	CATRTVGTGELFF	TGTGCCACTCGGACAGTAGGGACCGGGGAGCTGTTTTTT
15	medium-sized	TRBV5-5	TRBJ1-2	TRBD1	CASSQRGQGYYGYTF	TGTGCCAGCAGCCAGCGCGGACAGGGCTACTATGGCTACACCTTC
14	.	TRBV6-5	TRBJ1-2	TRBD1	CASSYSPGTVGYTF	TGTGCCAGCAGTTACTCTCCTGGGACAGTAGGCTACACCTTC
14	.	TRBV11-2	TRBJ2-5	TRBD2	CASSTRTREETQYF	TGTGCCAGCAGCACTCGGACTAGGGAGGAGACCCAGTACTTC
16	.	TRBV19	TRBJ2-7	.	CASSISAGTALGEQYF	TGTGCCAGTAGTATTTCCGCGGGTACCGCTCTAGGCGAGCAGTACTTC
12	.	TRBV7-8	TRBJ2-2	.	CASSLGLGELFF	TGTGCCAGCAGCTTGGGCCTCGGGGAGCTGTTTTTT